The TCR beta chain described here comes from a study of T-cell memory formation after mild COVID-19. TCRdb fed the 5' RACE reads into MiXCR, producing one record per CDR3 protein. The sample shows 70,000 to 100,000 distinct CDR3 sequences, about 13% of them seen only once. This sequence originates from an adult woman who had mild COVID-19 (a few samples of this study predate the infection). Cell type and time point are not known. Sequenced material: PBMCs or a T cell subset sorted from them (not recorded which).

The CDR3 coding sequence is TGCAGTGCTAGAGTTCGGAGCCGAGAGACCCAGTACTTC. Amino acid sequence: CSARVRSRETQYF. The chain recombines TRBV20-1 with TRBJ2-5; D is unresolved. The germline V and J ends were trimmed by 1 base and 4 bases, with 10 bases remaining between them. The CDR3 totals 13 residues. Germline CDR1 is DFQATT and CDR2 is SNEGSKA (reference sequence).